This T cell receptor (beta chain) was identified during a study of blood T cell repertoires in COVID-19 (dated by TCRdb to between 2020 and 2021). Background for the entire study: Samples from collaborators originated in the United States, Italy and Spain and spanned both the acute and convalescent phases of COVID-19. The prospective study material was composed of cDNA or gDNA derived from T cells, B-cell-depleted T cells, or PBMCs. Deeply sampled blood TCRbeta repertoires from subjects exposed to, actively infected with, or recovered from COVID-19 were included in the dataset. The repertoires were released in a freely available public database meant as a resource for research on the immune response to SARS-CoV-2. Samples came from the ongoing ImmuneRACE study (first 160 participants) plus 1,254 subjects from 6 global collaborators. The sample metadata nearly always contained a de-identified subject ID, COVID-19 status, age in years and sex. HLA class I and class II types, where available, came from metadata supplied by the sample provider rather than from assay-based typing.

About this clone: Its antigen is unknown. Per-nucleotide qualities are absent, and no much larger clonotype sits a single base away.

Based on the germline V gene (reference sequence), the CDR1 and CDR2 sequences are LNHNV and YYDKDF. The CDR3, from cysteine to phenylalanine, totals 16 residues. This entry keeps only the CDR3 DNA: 48 bases, framed from base 1. A distance of 12 bases separates the germline ends of V and J, which lose 2 bases and 1 base respectively. TCRbeta CDR3 regions were amplified from genomic DNA by means of the immunoSEQ Assay, a bias-controlled multiplex PCR. The paper's processing steps were these. The number of nucleated cells in each sample was estimated from the amplification of reference gene primers within the assay. Sequence reads were collapsed and filtered to measure the absolute abundance of every unique TCRbeta CDR3 rearrangement. For each sample, productive Simpson clonality was calculated by taking the square root of Simpson's diversity index across productive rearrangements. Entries here come from immuneACCESS through TCRdb and include only in-frame sequences with V and J called. Some clones fail to appear in such tables; in the studies checked, an unresolved V gene covers under half of the shortfall, and the cause of the remainder is unknown. The DNA gave D and trimming, while V, J and clone size come from that table. The sample table lists around 330,000 clones, approximately 90% of them with a count of one. Of the sample, 8% to 9% falls within the top ten clones.

General study outcomes and caveats: Clinical and demographic metadata were provided uncurated, with the amount varying by source and participant.

Participants in the prospective study were aged roughly 18 to 100 years, lived in 20 to 30 United States geographic areas, and enrolled through a virtual design. In the prospective study, participants were assigned to cohorts based on the clinical history participants reported in a screening survey and a study questionnaire. Recovered participants in ImmuneRACE Cohort 3 were defined as having two consecutive negative NP/OP PCR tests, clearance from a healthcare professional, or resolution of symptoms. In the prospective study, whole blood, serum and a nasopharyngeal or oropharyngeal swab were collected from each participant by mobile phlebotomists. Prospective study participants could optionally give additional blood draws and questionnaires over a roughly two-month period. Before DNA extraction, blood samples from the prospective study were shipped at room temperature or frozen.

The sample was PBMCs or T cells enriched from blood (not recorded which). The source of this sequence is a woman aged 18 to 35 who had recovered from COVID-19. The chain is encoded by TRBV15 joined to TRBJ1-5; the best D guess is TRBD1, with 6 bases matching. The DNA sequence is given as TGTGCCACCAGCAGAAACAGGGTTTCCAGCAATCAGCCCCAGCATTTT. Protein translation: CATSRNRVSSNQPQHF.